Listed here are 11 T cell receptor beta chains from one sample, sequenced in a study of type 1 and type 2 diabetes patients. The PCR template was genomic DNA. Multiplex PCR with 30 forward and 13 reverse primers amplified the TCR beta CDR3. MiXCR, applied by TCRdb to the multiplex PCR reads, yields one record per CDR3 protein. The sample has fewer than 300,000 distinct CDR3 sequences; more than 40% are singletons. The sequencing input was peripheral blood mononuclear cells (PBMCs). These receptors were taken from a man in his late teens or twenties with type 2 diabetes.

The chain has TRBV29-1 and TRBJ1-4; D may be TRBD1 (5 bases). The CDR3 loop spans 12 amino acids. Germline values: CDR1 SQVTM, CDR2 ANQGSEA. Trimming pared 3 bases from V and 8 bases from J, leaving 10 bases between. CDR3 protein: CSVETAQEKLFF. Written as DNA, the CDR3 is TGCAGCGTTGAGACAGCGCAGGAAAAACTGTTTTTT.

J is TRBJ1-5 and V is TRBV19; D is unresolved. The CDR3 extends over 15 amino acids. The germline V and J ends were trimmed by 3 bases and 5 bases, with 14 bases remaining between them. Germline lookup yields CDR1 LNHDA and CDR2 SQIVND (reference sequence). CDR3 sequence reads: CASSIRSGLHQPQHF. CDR3 nucleotide sequence: TGTGCCAGTAGTATCAGATCCGGGCTCCATCAGCCCCAGCATTTT.

This clonotype turned up a few times. V and J are TRBV28 and TRBJ2-2; tentative D call: TRBD1 (5 bases). The CDR3 has 14 amino acids. Germline CDR1 MDHEN, CDR2 SYDVKM. V was shortened by 6 bases and J by 1 base, with 9 bases between the two germline ends. The chain's CDR3 is CASRVGQNTGELFF. Here the CDR3 DNA reads TGTGCCAGCAGGGTTGGACAGAACACCGGGGAGCTGTTTTTT.

This chain uses TRBV19 with TRBJ1-2; 7 nucleotides agree with TRBD1. Losses at the gene ends were 3 bases for V and 8 bases for J; bases not matched to a gene: 12. Germline V gives CDR1 LNHDA, CDR2 SQIVND (reference sequence). The CDR3 covers 15 residues. CDR3 in DNA: TGTGCCAGTAGTATTCCCGAGGACAGGACGCGCGGCTACACCTTC. Translated: CASSIPEDRTRGYTF.

This clonotype was observed at least ten times. The rearrangement uses TRBV15 and TRBJ2-3; D gene unclear. V was trimmed by 2 bases and J by 0 bases, leaving 12 bases between them. The CDR3 contains 16 residues. The germline CDR1 and CDR2 sequences are LNHNV and YYDKDF (reference sequence). CDR3 nucleotide sequence: TGTGCCACCAGCAGACAGGAGCCGATTAGCACAGATACGCAGTATTTT. Encoded protein: CATSRQEPISTDTQYF.

The sample holds many counts of this clonotype. The chain uses TRBV19 and TRBJ1-1; the D is unclear. CDR3 length equals 13 residues. In germline, CDR1 is LNHDA, CDR2 SQIVND (reference sequence). Trimming took off 1 base at V and 4 bases at J, with 7 bases between the two ends. CDR3 region: CASSIGQSTEAFF. CDR3 nucleotide sequence: TGTGCCAGTAGTATAGGCCAGAGCACTGAAGCTTTCTTT.

This clonotype was seen a few times. The rearrangement uses TRBV30 and TRBJ2-7; the match to TRBD1 covers 7 bases. The CDR3 length is 14 residues. Germline trimming cut 0 bases from V and 3 bases from J; bases unmatched to any gene: 5. CDR1 is GTSNPN and CDR2 is SVGIG in the germline V gene (reference sequence). The CDR3 DNA sequence: TGTGCCTGGAGTGTATTGGGACAGCACTACGAGCAGTACTTC. Amino acids: CAWSVLGQHYEQYF.

The rearrangement links TRBV19 to TRBJ2-2; D remains ambiguous. V was pared by 1 base and J by 3 bases, with 6 bases between. Germline V CDR1 and CDR2: LNHDA, SQIVND (reference sequence). CDR3 length equals 14 residues. Written as DNA, the CDR3 is TGTGCCAGTAGTATAGGTGGGGACACCGGGGAGCTGTTTTTT. Its protein is CASSIGGDTGELFF.

The chain is built from TRBV20-1 and TRBJ1-1; 8 bases are shared with TRBD1. Germline V gene sequence: CDR1 DFQATT, CDR2 SNEGSKA (reference sequence). Trimming at V came to 0 bases and at J to 7 bases, leaving 4 bases not matched to a gene. The CDR3 is made up of 13 amino acids. Here the CDR3 reads CSARDAGGYEAFF. The CDR3 DNA sequence: TGCAGTGCTAGAGATGCAGGGGGCTATGAAGCTTTCTTT.

The chain combines TRBV19 with TRBJ1-2; D is undetermined. Between the trimmed V and J ends, which lost 10 bases and 4 bases, there was a span of 19 bases. CDR3 length: 14 residues. The V gene's germline CDR1 is LNHDA and CDR2 SQIVND (reference sequence). The CDR3 coding sequence is TGTGCCACCAGTGATTTGCAGTTAGGCTATGGCTACACCTTC. Protein sequence: CATSDLQLGYGYTF.

The V and J genes are TRBV10-1 and TRBJ2-3; the match to TRBD2 covers 7 bases. Germline CDR1 WNHNN, CDR2 SYGVQD (reference sequence). This CDR3 region has 17 residues. The V and J ends lost 6 bases and 5 bases, in that order; junction bases with no gene match: 17. Here the CDR3 reads CASSPSGAGAAKDTQYF. CDR3 bases: TGCGCCAGCAGCCCGAGTGGGGCGGGAGCGGCGAAAGATACGCAGTATTTT.